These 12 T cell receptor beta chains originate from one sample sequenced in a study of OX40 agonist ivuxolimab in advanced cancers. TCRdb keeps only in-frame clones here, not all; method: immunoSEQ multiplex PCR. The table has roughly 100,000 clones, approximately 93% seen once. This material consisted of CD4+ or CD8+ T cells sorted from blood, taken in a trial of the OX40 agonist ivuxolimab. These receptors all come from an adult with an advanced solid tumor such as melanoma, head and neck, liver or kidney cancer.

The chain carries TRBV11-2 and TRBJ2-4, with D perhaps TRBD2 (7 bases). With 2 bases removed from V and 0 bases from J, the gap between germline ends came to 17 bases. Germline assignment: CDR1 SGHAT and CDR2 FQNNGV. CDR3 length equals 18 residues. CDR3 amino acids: CASSLRRGAERAKNIQYF. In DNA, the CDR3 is TGTGCCAGCAGCTTACGTCGGGGGGCGGAGAGAGCCAAAAACATTCAGTACTTC.

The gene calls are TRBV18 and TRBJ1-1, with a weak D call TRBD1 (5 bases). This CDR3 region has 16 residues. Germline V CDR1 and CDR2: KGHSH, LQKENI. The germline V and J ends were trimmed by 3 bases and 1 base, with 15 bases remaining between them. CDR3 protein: CASSPVNAGRNTEAFF. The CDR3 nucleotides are TGTGCCAGCTCACCTGTAAACGCAGGGCGGAACACTGAAGCTTTCTTT.

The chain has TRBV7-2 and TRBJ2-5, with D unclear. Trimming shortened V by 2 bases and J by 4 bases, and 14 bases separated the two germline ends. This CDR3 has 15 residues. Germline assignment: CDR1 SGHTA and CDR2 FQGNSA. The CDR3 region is CASSLRAAARETQYF. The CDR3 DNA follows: TGTGCCAGCAGCTTAAGAGCTGCCGCAAGAGAGACCCAGTACTTC.

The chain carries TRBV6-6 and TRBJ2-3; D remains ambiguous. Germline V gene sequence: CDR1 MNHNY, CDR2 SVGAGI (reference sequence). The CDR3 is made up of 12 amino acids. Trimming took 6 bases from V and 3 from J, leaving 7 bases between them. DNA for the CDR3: TGTGCCAGCAGGGCCCAGACAGATACGCAGTATTTT. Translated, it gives CASRAQTDTQYF.

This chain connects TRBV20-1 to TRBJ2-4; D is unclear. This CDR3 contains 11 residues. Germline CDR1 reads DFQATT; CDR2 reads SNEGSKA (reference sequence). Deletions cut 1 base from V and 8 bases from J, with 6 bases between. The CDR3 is CSARGWDIQYF. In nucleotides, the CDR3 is TGCAGTGCTAGAGGATGGGACATTCAGTACTTC.

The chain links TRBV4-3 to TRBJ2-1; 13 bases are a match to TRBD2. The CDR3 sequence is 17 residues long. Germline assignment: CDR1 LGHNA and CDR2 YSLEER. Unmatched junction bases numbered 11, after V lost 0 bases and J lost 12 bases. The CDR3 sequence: CASSQDQVGLAGVGQFF. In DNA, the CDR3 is TGCGCCAGCAGCCAAGATCAGGTCGGACTAGCGGGAGTCGGGCAGTTCTTC.

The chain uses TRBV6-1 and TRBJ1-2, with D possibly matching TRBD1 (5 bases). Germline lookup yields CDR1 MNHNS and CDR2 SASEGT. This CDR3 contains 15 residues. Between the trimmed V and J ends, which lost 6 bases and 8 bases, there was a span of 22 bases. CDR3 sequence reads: CASSATGGRGYGYTF. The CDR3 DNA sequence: TGTGCCAGCAGCGCTACCGGAGGGAGGGGCTACGGCTACACCTTC.

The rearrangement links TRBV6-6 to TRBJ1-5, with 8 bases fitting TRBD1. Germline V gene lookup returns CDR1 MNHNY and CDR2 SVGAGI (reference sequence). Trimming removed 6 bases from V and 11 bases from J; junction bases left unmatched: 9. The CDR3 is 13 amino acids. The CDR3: CASRGTGSWAQHF. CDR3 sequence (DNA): TGTGCCAGCAGAGGGACAGGCTCATGGGCCCAGCATTTT.

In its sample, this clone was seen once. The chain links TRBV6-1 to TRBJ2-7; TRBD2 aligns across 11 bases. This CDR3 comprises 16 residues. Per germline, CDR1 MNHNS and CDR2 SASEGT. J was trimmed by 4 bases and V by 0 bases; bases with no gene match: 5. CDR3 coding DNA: TGTGCCAGCAGTGAAGCGCGGGCTAGCGGGGGGTACGAGCAGTACTTC. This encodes CASSEARASGGYEQYF.

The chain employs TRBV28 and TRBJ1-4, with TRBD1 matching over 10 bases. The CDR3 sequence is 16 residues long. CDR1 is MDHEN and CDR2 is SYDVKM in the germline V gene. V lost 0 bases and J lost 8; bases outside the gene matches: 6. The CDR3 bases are TGTGCCAGCAGTTTATGGACCGGACAGGGGGGGGAAAAACTGTTTTTT. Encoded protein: CASSLWTGQGGEKLFF. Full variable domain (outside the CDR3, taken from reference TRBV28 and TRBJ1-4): DVKVTQSSRYLVKRTGEKVFLECVQDMDHENMFWYRQDPGLGLRLIYFSYDVKMKEKGDIPEGYSVSREKKERFSLILESASTNQTSMYLCASSLWTGQGGEKLFFGSGTQLSVL.

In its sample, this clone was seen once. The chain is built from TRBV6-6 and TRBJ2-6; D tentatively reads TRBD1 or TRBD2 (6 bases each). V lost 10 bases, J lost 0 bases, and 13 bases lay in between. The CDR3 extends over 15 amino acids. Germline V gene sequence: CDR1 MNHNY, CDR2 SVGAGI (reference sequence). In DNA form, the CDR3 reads TGTGCCACCGAGGGGGGCCGCTCTGGGGCCAACGTCCTGACTTTC. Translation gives CATEGGRSGANVLTF.

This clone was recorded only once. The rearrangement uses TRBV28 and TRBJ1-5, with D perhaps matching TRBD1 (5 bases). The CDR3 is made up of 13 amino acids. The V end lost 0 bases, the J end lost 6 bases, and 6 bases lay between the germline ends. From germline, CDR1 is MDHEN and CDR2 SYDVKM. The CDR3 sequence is CASSLWGPQPQHF. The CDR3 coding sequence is TGTGCCAGCAGTTTATGGGGACCTCAGCCCCAGCATTTT.